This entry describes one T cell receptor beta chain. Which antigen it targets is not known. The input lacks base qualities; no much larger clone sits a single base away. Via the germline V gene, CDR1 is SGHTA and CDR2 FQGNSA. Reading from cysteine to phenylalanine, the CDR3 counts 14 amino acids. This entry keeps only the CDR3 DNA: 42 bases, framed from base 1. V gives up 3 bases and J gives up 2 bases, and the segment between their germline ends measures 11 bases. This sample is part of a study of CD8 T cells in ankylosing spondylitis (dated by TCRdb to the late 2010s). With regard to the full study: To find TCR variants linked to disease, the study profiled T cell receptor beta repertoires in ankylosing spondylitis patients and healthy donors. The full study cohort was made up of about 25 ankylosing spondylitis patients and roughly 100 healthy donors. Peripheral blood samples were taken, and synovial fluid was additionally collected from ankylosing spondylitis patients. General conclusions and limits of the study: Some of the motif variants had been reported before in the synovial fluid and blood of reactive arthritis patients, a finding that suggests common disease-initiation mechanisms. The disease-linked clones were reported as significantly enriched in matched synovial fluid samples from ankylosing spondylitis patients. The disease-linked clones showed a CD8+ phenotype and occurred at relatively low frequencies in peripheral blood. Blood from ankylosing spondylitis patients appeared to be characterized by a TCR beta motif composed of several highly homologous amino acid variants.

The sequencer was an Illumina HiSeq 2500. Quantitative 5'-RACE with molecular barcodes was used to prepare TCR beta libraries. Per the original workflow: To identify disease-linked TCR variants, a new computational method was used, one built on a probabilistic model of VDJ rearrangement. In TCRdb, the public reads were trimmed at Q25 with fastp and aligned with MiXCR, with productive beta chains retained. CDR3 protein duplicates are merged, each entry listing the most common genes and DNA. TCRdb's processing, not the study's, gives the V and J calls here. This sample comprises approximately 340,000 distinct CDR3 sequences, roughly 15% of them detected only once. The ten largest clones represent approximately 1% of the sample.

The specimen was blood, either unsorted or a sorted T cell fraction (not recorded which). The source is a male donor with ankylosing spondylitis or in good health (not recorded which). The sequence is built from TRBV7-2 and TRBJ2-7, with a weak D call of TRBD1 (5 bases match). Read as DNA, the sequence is TGTGCCAGCAGCTTGGGGCCCGTACCCTACGAGCAGTACTTC. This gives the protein CASSLGPVPYEQYF.